One and the same sample provided the 3 T cell receptor beta chains below, sequenced in a study of T cell responses to AZD1222 COVID-19 vaccine. The data were produced by immunoSEQ multiplex PCR, yet TCRdb's version contains in-frame clones alone and is incomplete. The sample consists of 45,000 to 60,000 clones, 65% to 80% of them appearing once. The sequencing used peripheral blood, collected on day 0 of AZD1222 vaccination. Receptors were obtained from an adult in good health.

The CDR3 DNA reads TGTGCCAGCAGTCCGGGGACCCTCACCTACGAGCAGTACTTC. Encoded protein: CASSPGTLTYEQYF. J is TRBJ2-7 and V is TRBV28, with D possibly being TRBD1 or TRBD2 (5 bases each). The CDR3 covers 14 residues. Trimming stripped 5 bases from V and 2 bases from J, with 13 bases between. The V gene's germline CDR1 is MDHEN and CDR2 SYDVKM.

The chain employs TRBV19 and TRBJ1-2; 9 bases agree with TRBD1. J was trimmed by 7 bases and V by 3 bases; bases with no gene match: 9. The length of the CDR3 is 15 residues. The germline V gene encodes CDR1 LNHDA and CDR2 SQIVND (reference sequence). The chain's CDR3 is CASSIRDRATFGYTF. The CDR3, as DNA: TGTGCCAGTAGTATCCGGGACAGGGCGACATTTGGCTACACCTTC.

The chain couples TRBV28 to TRBJ2-2; 9 bases align to TRBD2. The length of the CDR3 is 15 residues. J was trimmed by 5 bases and V by 6 bases; bases with no gene match: 7. Germline assignment: CDR1 MDHEN and CDR2 SYDVKM. CDR3 loop: CASSRSGSRTGELFF. CDR3 nucleotides: TGTGCCAGCAGCCGTAGCGGGAGCAGAACCGGGGAGCTGTTTTTT.